The rows below give T cell receptor beta chains drawn from one sample of a study of cytomegalovirus exposure and HLA in healthy donors. Using immunoSEQ multiplex PCR, the repertoire was profiled, and TCRdb retains in-frame clones only, with some absent. The table records 100,000 to 150,000 clones, roughly 80% of them present only once. Sequenced: PBMCs. The receptors here all came from a middle-aged woman in good health and CMV-seropositive. The CDR3 runs from the conserved cysteine through the conserved F or W. D genes are given only for firm matches. Clone size is given for some rows only: seen once, a few or many times, or a class if the clone is expanded.

clone_size,v_call,d_call,j_call,cdr3_aa,cdr3_nt
-,TRBV5-6,TRBD2,TRBJ2-5,CASSWGGESETQYF,TGTGCCAGCAGTTGGGGGGGGGAGTCAGAGACCCAGTACTTC
-,TRBV10-2,TRBD2,TRBJ2-7,CASSELLAGGPHEQYF,TGCGCCAGCAGTGAGTTACTAGCGGGGGGGCCCCACGAGCAGTACTTC
-,TRBV2,TRBD2,TRBJ2-2,CASSERGGDTGELFF,TGTGCCAGCAGTGAGCGGGGGGGCGACACCGGGGAGCTGTTTTTT
-,TRBV4-1,-,TRBJ1-3,CASSQGPGQGYGNTIYF,TGCGCCAGCAGCCAAGGTCCCGGTCAGGGTTATGGAAACACCATATATTTT
once,TRBV9,TRBD1,TRBJ2-7,CASSVGDRGYEQYF,TGTGCCAGCAGCGTTGGGGACAGGGGTTACGAGCAGTACTTC
-,TRBV13,TRBD1,TRBJ2-7,CASSSTGTGAYEQYF,TGTGCCAGCAGCTCGACCGGGACAGGGGCCTACGAGCAGTACTTC
-,TRBV30,-,TRBJ1-5,CAWSIPLHRALADQPQHF,TGTGCCTGGAGTATACCCCTCCACAGAGCTCTAGCGGATCAGCCCCAGCATTTT
-,TRBV18,-,TRBJ1-6,CASSPNGQNYNSPLHF,TGTGCCAGCTCACCTAACGGACAGAACTATAATTCACCCCTCCACTTT
-,TRBV4-1,-,TRBJ2-7,CASSQDVPGYEQYF,TGCGCCAGCAGCCAAGATGTGCCGGGCTACGAGCAGTACTTC
-,TRBV5-4,-,TRBJ2-1,CASSLEADNEQFF,TGTGCCAGCAGCTTGGAAGCGGACAATGAGCAGTTCTTC
-,TRBV19,-,TRBJ2-1,CASSNPWAQTLNQQFF,TGTGCCAGTAGTAACCCTTGGGCCCAGACGCTGAATCAGCAGTTCTTC
-,TRBV30,TRBD2,TRBJ2-3,CAWTETSGRNTQYF,TGTGCCTGGACCGAGACTAGCGGGAGAAATACGCAGTATTTT
-,TRBV4-1,TRBD1,TRBJ1-2,CASSQEVGGAGTGGAYGYTF,TGCGCCAGCAGCCAAGAAGTTGGGGGAGCGGGGACAGGGGGCGCCTATGGCTACACCTTC
once,TRBV5-1,TRBD2,TRBJ2-1,CASSRERGVYNEQFF,TGCGCCAGCAGTAGGGAACGGGGGGTATACAATGAGCAGTTCTTC
-,TRBV4-1,TRBD1,TRBJ2-7,CASSQRLLRQGSYEQYF,TGCGCCAGCAGCCAAAGATTACTCAGACAGGGATCCTACGAGCAGTACTTC
-,TRBV14,-,TRBJ1-1,CASSLGGQAFF,TGTGCCAGCAGCCTCGGCGGGCAAGCTTTCTTT
-,TRBV29-1,TRBD2,TRBJ2-3,CSVETLGLASDTQYF,TGCAGCGTTGAAACCCTAGGACTAGCTTCAGATACGCAGTATTTT
-,TRBV15,-,TRBJ1-1,CATSKLWGEQAFF,TGTGCCACCAGCAAGCTATGGGGGGAACAAGCTTTCTTT
-,TRBV19,TRBD2,TRBJ2-5,CARQTSGRPRETQYF,TGTGCCAGGCAGACTAGCGGGAGGCCCCGAGAGACCCAGTACTTC
-,TRBV5-1,-,TRBJ2-5,CATTAGTLQETQYF,TGCGCCACCACAGCCGGGACTTTGCAAGAGACCCAGTACTTC
-,TRBV19,-,TRBJ2-3,CASSIQRATDTQYF,TGTGCCAGTAGTATCCAGCGGGCGACAGATACGCAGTATTTT
many,TRBV4-2,-,TRBJ1-1,CASSQDRWNSEAFF,TGTGCCAGCAGCCAAGACAGGTGGAACTCTGAAGCTTTCTTT
-,TRBV7-2,-,TRBJ2-7,CASSWGVGDGFKQYF,TGTGCCAGCAGCTGGGGGGTAGGGGATGGTTTCAAGCAGTACTTC
-,TRBV6-5,-,TRBJ1-5,CASSYSRSGAQPQHF,TGTGCCAGCAGTTACTCGAGGTCAGGGGCTCAGCCCCAGCATTTT
-,TRBV5-4,-,TRBJ1-1,CASSNSWGVTLVNTEAFF,TGTGCCAGCAGCAATTCGTGGGGGGTCACTCTAGTGAACACTGAAGCTTTCTTT
-,TRBV6-5,TRBD2,TRBJ2-2,CASTSGTGELFF,TGTGCCAGTACTAGCGGCACCGGGGAGCTGTTTTTT
-,TRBV5-6,-,TRBJ2-7,CASSAGTGSSYEQYF,TGTGCCAGCAGCGCGGGGACGGGGAGCTCCTACGAGCAGTACTTC
-,TRBV30,TRBD2,TRBJ2-3,CAWSKTSGNTDTQYF,TGTGCCTGGAGCAAGACTAGCGGAAACACAGATACGCAGTATTTT
-,TRBV29-1,-,TRBJ2-5,CSVEPPPRGETQYF,TGCAGCGTTGAACCCCCCCCCAGGGGCGAGACCCAGTACTTC
-,TRBV5-1,TRBD2,TRBJ2-1,CASRGGTNEQFF,TGCGCCAGCAGGGGGGGGACCAATGAGCAGTTCTTC
few,TRBV29-1,-,TRBJ2-1,CSVEDPSVSSYNEQFF,TGCAGCGTTGAAGATCCCAGCGTTAGCTCCTACAATGAGCAGTTCTTC
-,TRBV18,-,TRBJ1-6,CASSPEIYNSPLHF,TGTGCCAGCTCCCCCGAGATATATAATTCCCCCCTCCACTTT
-,TRBV11-2,-,TRBJ2-1,CASSLSAVEQFF,TGTGCCAGCAGCTTAAGCGCGGTTGAGCAGTTCTTC
-,TRBV9,TRBD2,TRBJ2-1,CASSLRTSADNEQFF,TGTGCCAGCAGCTTACGGACTAGCGCCGACAATGAGCAGTTCTTC
-,TRBV4-2,TRBD2,TRBJ2-5,CASSPGLAGQETQYF,TGTGCCAGCAGCCCGGGACTAGCGGGGCAAGAGACCCAGTACTTC
few,TRBV4-1,TRBD1,TRBJ1-4,CASSHPPPGQGGEKLFF,TGCGCCAGCAGCCATCCTCCTCCGGGACAGGGGGGTGAAAAACTGTTTTTT
few,TRBV11-2,-,TRBJ1-3,CASSRGGNTIYF,TGTGCCAGCAGCCGAGGGGGAAACACCATATATTTT
-,TRBV6-5,-,TRBJ2-2,CASSSDVTGELFF,TGTGCCAGCAGTAGCGACGTTACCGGGGAGCTGTTTTTT
-,TRBV4-2,TRBD2,TRBJ2-5,CASSLGLAGGVLQETQYF,TGTGCCAGCAGCCTGGGACTAGCGGGGGGCGTTCTTCAAGAGACCCAGTACTTC
-,TRBV19,TRBD2,TRBJ2-1,CASSIPELAGGLDEQFF,TGTGCCAGTAGTATACCCGAACTAGCGGGAGGGTTGGATGAGCAGTTCTTC
-,TRBV4-3,-,TRBJ1-4,CASSQDHATGTVQANEKLFF,TGCGCCAGCAGCCAAGATCACGCGACAGGCACCGTCCAGGCTAATGAAAAACTGTTTTTT
-,TRBV4-3,TRBD1,TRBJ1-6,CASSQDPQGGSPLHF,TGCGCCAGCAGCCAAGACCCCCAGGGGGGCTCACCCCTCCACTTT
-,TRBV11-2,-,TRBJ2-7,CASSVGGEQYF,TGTGCCAGCAGCGTCGGTGGCGAGCAGTACTTC
-,TRBV9,TRBD2,TRBJ2-7,CASSGGGAGGVGQYF,TGTGCCAGCAGCGGGGGTGGGGCGGGAGGCGTAGGGCAGTACTTC
-,TRBV30,-,TRBJ2-5,CAWSSGQNLQETQYF,TGTGCCTGGAGTAGCGGGCAGAATCTACAAGAGACCCAGTACTTC
-,TRBV5-1,TRBD1,TRBJ2-1,CASMNPGQGYNEQFF,TGCGCCAGCATGAACCCGGGACAGGGATACAATGAGCAGTTCTTC
-,TRBV11-2,TRBD2,TRBJ2-7,CASSPRPGLEQTYEQYF,TGTGCCAGCAGCCCGAGACCGGGACTAGAGCAAACCTACGAGCAGTACTTC
-,TRBV5-1,TRBD1,TRBJ2-7,CASSPGTGRDEQYF,TGCGCCAGCAGTCCCGGGACAGGGAGGGACGAGCAGTACTTC
-,TRBV7-3,TRBD2,TRBJ2-2,CASRQTSGPTGELFF,TGTGCCAGCAGGCAAACTAGCGGGCCGACCGGGGAGCTGTTTTTT
-,TRBV7-2,TRBD1,TRBJ2-3,CASSLAHRGTDTQYF,TGTGCCAGCAGCTTAGCCCACAGGGGGACAGATACGCAGTATTTT
-,TRBV7-2,TRBD1,TRBJ2-2,CASSKGTGGGGTGELFF,TGTGCCAGCAGCAAAGGGACAGGCGGAGGGGGCACCGGGGAGCTGTTTTTT
few,TRBV13,TRBD1,TRBJ1-6,CASSRYTGANSPLHF,TGTGCCAGCAGCCGGTACACAGGGGCTAATTCACCCCTCCACTTT
-,TRBV4-3,TRBD1,TRBJ2-1,CASSRGDRDYNEQFF,TGCGCCAGCAGCCGGGGGGACAGGGACTACAATGAGCAGTTCTTC
-,TRBV7-9,TRBD2,TRBJ2-7,CASSLVVLGTSGRRYEQYF,TGTGCCAGCAGCCTTGTTGTATTAGGGACTAGCGGGAGGAGGTACGAGCAGTACTTC
few,TRBV15,TRBD2,TRBJ2-7,CATSRAVGLAGETYEQYF,TGTGCCACCAGCAGAGCCGTCGGGCTAGCGGGAGAGACCTACGAGCAGTACTTC
-,TRBV6-5,TRBD2,TRBJ2-7,CASSYRGTSATEQYF,TGTGCCAGCAGTTACCGAGGGACTAGCGCGACCGAGCAGTACTTC
-,TRBV19,-,TRBJ2-3,CASRQEATRGTQYF,TGTGCCAGTAGACAGGAGGCAACCAGGGGTACGCAGTATTTT
-,TRBV2,-,TRBJ1-2,CASSAEGVVYGYTF,TGTGCCAGCAGTGCGGAGGGAGTAGTCTATGGCTACACCTTC
-,TRBV5-4,TRBD2,TRBJ2-1,CAPGVGGGSYNEQFF,TGTGCCCCGGGAGTGGGCGGGGGCTCCTACAATGAGCAGTTCTTC